This TCR beta chain was captured by sequencing in a study of blood T cell repertoires in COVID-19 (TCRdb year 2020). Background on the whole study: Samples from collaborators originated in the United States, Italy and Spain and spanned both the acute and convalescent phases of COVID-19. The material from the prospective study consisted of cDNA or gDNA derived from T cells, B-cell-depleted T cells, or PBMCs. The dataset comprised deeply sampled blood TCRbeta repertoires from subjects exposed to, actively infected with, or recovered from COVID-19. The repertoires were made available in a free public database intended to serve as a resource for research on the immune response to SARS-CoV-2. Samples came from the ongoing ImmuneRACE study (first 160 participants) plus 1,254 subjects from 6 global collaborators. A de-identified subject ID, COVID-19 status, age in years and sex were almost always included in the sample metadata. Where available, HLA class I and class II types were taken from metadata supplied by the sample provider and were not determined by assay-based typing.

V trim: 4 bases; J trim: 5 bases; unmatched bases: 5. From a lookup of the germline V gene, CDR1 and CDR2 are SGHRS and YFSETQ. Reading from cysteine to phenylalanine, the CDR3 counts 14 amino acids. Kept here is only the CDR3 DNA, which spans 42 bases and is read in frame from base 1. Here is what the overall study found, with its caveats: The quantity of clinical and demographic metadata differed by source and by participant and was supplied without curation.

Participants in the prospective study were enrolled through a virtual design, were aged roughly 18 to 100 years, and lived in approximately 24 United States geographic areas. To assign participants to cohorts, the prospective study relied on clinical history that participants themselves reported in a screening survey and a study questionnaire. In the prospective study, mobile phlebotomists collected whole blood, serum and a nasopharyngeal or oropharyngeal swab from each participant. Over a roughly 2-month period, participants in the prospective study had the option of providing additional blood draws and questionnaires. Before DNA extraction, prospective study blood samples were shipped either frozen or at room temperature. TCRbeta CDR3 regions were amplified from genomic DNA using the immunoSEQ Assay, a bias-controlled multiplex PCR. As for how the authors treated the data: Within the assay, amplification of reference gene primers was used to estimate how many nucleated cells each sample contained. To quantify the absolute abundance of each unique TCRbeta CDR3 rearrangement, sequence reads were collapsed and filtered. For each sample, productive Simpson clonality was calculated as the square root of Simpson's diversity index over productive rearrangements. Drawn from immuneACCESS, this table holds only the in-frame rearrangements with V and J called that TCRdb kept. Clones are partly lost; checked studies trace under half to an unresolved V gene and leave the rest unexplained. The DNA gave D and trimming, while V, J and clone size come from that table. This sample gives about 140,000 clones in total; approximately 84% of them show up just once. The top ten clonotypes cover around 3.7% of the sample.

This clone was seen a single time. Its antigen is still unknown. No base-level quality is on record; no much larger clone is a single base apart. The sequence was collected from a woman aged 50 to 65 with acute COVID-19. Recombination linked TRBV5-1 to TRBJ1-1; 10 of the junction bases match TRBD1. The sequenced material came from PBMCs or T cells enriched from blood (not recorded which). The CDR3 loop reads CASSPGQGSTEAFF. The sequenced DNA: TGCGCCAGCAGCCCGGGACAGGGGTCGACTGAAGCTTTCTTT.